The clone carrying this T cell receptor beta chain has a handful of counts. The V end lost 8 bases, the J end lost 5 bases, and 18 bases lay between the germline ends. Germline V gene data show CDR1 as WSHSY and CDR2 as SAAADI. CDR3 length: 14 amino acids. TCRdb analysed the reads with MiXCR anew, one entry per CDR3 protein. The sample lists 450,000 to 650,000 distinct CDR3 sequences, approximately 26% occurring once. This entry belongs to a study of T cell repertoires in cytomegalovirus infection. This chain joins TRBV10-2 and TRBJ1-2; no definite D call. The receptor was isolated from a human donor in good health (CMV status not recorded). Some clones in this sample may be carry-over from other donors' samples. Sequenced: PBMCs. The CDR3 nucleotides are TGCGCCAGCCGCCCCCGACGGCTTGATTATGGCTACACCTTC. Residues: CASRPRRLDYGYTF.